This TCR beta chain was sequenced for a study of early T cells in non-severe SARS-CoV-2 infection. As for the study in general: Chains from this unsorted whole-blood bulk RNA could not be paired.

This clonotype was seen ten or more times. Its antigen is unidentified. Unique molecular identifiers were affixed to single, distinct cDNA molecules. Via MiXCR, TCRdb re-called the 5' RACE reads, giving one row per CDR3 protein. The table lists some 30,000 distinct CDR3 sequences, over 2.5% of them singletons, with under 0.75% in the top ten. Study findings and constraints: VDJdb-based annotation leaned toward anti-spike CD8 responses and missed private and CD4 specificities.

V lost 4 bases and J lost 3, with 9 bases in between. This CDR3 region has 13 residues. Per germline, CDR1 SGHNT and CDR2 YENEEA. The chain couples TRBV11-3 to TRBJ2-5, with a tentative D call TRBD1 (6 bases). The sequenced material came from whole blood. This sequence originates from an adult who was a healthcare worker with PCR-confirmed SARS-CoV-2 infection or an uninfected control (not recorded which). The CDR3 coding sequence is TGTGCCAGCAGCTCCTACAGGGAAGAGACCCAGTACTTC. Its protein product is CASSSYREETQYF.